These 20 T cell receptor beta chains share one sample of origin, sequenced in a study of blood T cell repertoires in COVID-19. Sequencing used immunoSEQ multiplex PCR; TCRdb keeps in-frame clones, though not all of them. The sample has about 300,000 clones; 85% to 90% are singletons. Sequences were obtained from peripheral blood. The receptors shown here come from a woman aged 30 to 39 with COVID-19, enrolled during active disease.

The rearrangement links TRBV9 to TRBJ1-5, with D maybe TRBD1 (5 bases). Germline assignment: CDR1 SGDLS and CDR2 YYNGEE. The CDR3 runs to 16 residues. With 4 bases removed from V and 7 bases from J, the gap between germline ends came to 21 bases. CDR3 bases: TGTGCCAGCAGCCCCGGCGGGGCAGGACCGGGGCAGCCCCAGCATTTT. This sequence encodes CASSPGGAGPGQPQHF.

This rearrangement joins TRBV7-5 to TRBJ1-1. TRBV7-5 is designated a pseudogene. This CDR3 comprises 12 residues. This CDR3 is CVRSLTCTEAFF. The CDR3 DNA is TGTGTCAGAAGCCTAACGTGCACTGAAGCTTTCTTT.

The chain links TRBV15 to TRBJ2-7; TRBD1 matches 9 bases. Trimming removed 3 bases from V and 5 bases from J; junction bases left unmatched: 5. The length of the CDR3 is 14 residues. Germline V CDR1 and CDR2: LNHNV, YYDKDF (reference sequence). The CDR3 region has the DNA TGTGCCACCAGCAGGGCCGGGACAGGGAACGAGCAGTACTTC. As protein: CATSRAGTGNEQYF. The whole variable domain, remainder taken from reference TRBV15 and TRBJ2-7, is DAMVIQNPRYQVTQFGKPVTLSCSQTLNHNVMYWYQQKSSQAPKLLFHYYDKDFNNEADTPDNFQSRRPNTSFCFLDIRSPGLGDTAMYLCATSRAGTGNEQYFGPGTRLTVT.

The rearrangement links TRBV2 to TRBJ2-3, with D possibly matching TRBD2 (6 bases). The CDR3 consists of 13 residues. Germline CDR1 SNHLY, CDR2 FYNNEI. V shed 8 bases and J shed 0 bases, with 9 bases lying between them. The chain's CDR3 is CASGRGSTDTQYF. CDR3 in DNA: TGTGCCAGCGGCCGGGGGAGCACAGATACGCAGTATTTT.

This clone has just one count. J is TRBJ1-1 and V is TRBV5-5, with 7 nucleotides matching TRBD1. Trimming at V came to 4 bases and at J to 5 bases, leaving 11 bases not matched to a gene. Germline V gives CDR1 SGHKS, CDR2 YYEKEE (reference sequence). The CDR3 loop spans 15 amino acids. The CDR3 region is CASSKEGAGWTEAFF. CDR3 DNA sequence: TGTGCCAGCAGCAAGGAGGGGGCAGGATGGACTGAAGCTTTCTTT.

CDR3 DNA: TGCGCCAGCAGCTTGTATGAGTCCGGGGCCAACGTCCTGACTTTC. Protein product: CASSLYESGANVLTF. The J gene is TRBJ2-6, the V gene TRBV5-1; D unclear. Trimming took off 1 base at V and 4 bases at J, with 9 bases between the two ends. Germline-derived CDR1 and CDR2 are SGHRS and YFSETQ. The CDR3 sequence is 15 residues long.

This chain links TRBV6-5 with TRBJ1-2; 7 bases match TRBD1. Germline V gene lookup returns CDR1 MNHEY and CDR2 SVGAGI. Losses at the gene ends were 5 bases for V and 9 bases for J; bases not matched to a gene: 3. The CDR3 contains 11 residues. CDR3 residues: CASSKQGRYTF. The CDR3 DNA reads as TGTGCCAGCAGTAAACAGGGGCGCTACACCTTC.

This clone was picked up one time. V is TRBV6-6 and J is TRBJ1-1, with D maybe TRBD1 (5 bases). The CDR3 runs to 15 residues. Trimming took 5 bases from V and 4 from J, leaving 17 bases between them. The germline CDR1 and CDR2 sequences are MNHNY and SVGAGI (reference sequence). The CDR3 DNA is TGTGCCAGCAGTACAATGCGGGGACCAACCACTGAAGCTTTCTTT. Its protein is CASSTMRGPTTEAFF.

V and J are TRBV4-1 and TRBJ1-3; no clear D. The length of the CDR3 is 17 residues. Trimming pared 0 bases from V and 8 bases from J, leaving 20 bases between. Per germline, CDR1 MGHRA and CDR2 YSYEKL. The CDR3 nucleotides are TGCGCCAGCAGCCAAGATTCCCTGTTAAGCTTCGGGGACACCATATATTTT. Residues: CASSQDSLLSFGDTIYF.

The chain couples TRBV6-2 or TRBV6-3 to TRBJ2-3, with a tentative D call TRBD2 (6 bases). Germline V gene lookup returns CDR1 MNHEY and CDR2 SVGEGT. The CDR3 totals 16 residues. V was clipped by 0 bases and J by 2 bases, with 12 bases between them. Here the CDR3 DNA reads TGTGCCAGCAGTTACTCCTCGCGGGGTCACACAGATACGCAGTATTTT. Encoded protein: CASSYSSRGHTDTQYF.

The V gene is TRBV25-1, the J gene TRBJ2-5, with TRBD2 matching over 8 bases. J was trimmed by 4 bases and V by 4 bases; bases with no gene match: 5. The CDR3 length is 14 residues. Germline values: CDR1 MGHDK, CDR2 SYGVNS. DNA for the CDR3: TGTGCCAGCAGTGTGGGACTAGGTGGAGAGACCCAGTACTTC. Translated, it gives CASSVGLGGETQYF.

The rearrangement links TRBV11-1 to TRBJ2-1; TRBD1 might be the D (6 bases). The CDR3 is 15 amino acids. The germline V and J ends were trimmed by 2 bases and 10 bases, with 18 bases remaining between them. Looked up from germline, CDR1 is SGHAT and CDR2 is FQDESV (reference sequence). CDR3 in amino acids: CASSLYGQGQDEQFF. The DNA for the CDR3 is TGTGCCAGCAGCTTATACGGGCAGGGGCAGGACGAGCAGTTCTTC. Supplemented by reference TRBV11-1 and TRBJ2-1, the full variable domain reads EAEVAQSPRYKITEKSQAVAFWCDPISGHATLYWYRQILGQGPELLVQFQDESVVDDSQLPKDRFSAERLKGVDSTLKIQPAELGDSAMYLCASSLYGQGQDEQFFGPGTRLTVL.

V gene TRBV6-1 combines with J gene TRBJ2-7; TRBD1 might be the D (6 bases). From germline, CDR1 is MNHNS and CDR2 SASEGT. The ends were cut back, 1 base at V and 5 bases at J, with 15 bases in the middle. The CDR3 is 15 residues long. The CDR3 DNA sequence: TGTGCCAGCAGTGAAGGGGGGCACCCCAGGAACGAGCAGTACGTC. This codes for CASSEGGHPRNEQYV.

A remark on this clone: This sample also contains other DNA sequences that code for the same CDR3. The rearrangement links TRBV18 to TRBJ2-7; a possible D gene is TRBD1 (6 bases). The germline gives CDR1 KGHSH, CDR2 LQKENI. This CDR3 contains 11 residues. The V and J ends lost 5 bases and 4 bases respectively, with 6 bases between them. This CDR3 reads CASSTGYEQYF. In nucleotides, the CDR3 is TGTGCCAGCTCAACAGGGTACGAGCAGTACTTC.

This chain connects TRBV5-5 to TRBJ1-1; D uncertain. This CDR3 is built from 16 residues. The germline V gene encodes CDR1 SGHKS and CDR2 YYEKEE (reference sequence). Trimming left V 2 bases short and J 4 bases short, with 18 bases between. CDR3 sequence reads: CASSFGGIFSLTEAFF. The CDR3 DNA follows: TGTGCCAGCAGCTTTGGAGGGATCTTCAGCCTCACTGAAGCTTTCTTT.

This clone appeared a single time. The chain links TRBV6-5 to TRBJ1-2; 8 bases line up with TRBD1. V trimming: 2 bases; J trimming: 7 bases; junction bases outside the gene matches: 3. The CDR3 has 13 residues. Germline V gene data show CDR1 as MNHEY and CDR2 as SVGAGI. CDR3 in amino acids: CASSYPGTGGYTF. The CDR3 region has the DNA TGTGCCAGCAGTTACCCTGGGACAGGTGGCTACACCTTC.

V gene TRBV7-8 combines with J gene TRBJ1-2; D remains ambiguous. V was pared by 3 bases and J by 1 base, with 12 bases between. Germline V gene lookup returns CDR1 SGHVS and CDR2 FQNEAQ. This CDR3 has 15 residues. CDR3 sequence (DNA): TGTGCCAGCAGCTTTGCTGACGGGTTTAACTATGGCTACACCTTC. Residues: CASSFADGFNYGYTF.

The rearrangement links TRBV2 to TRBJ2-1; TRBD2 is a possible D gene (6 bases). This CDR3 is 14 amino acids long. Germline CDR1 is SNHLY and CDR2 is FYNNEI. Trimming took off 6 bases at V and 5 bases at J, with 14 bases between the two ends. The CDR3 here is CASSDPGGNNEQFF. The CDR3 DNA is TGTGCCAGCAGCGACCCCGGCGGGAACAATGAGCAGTTCTTC.

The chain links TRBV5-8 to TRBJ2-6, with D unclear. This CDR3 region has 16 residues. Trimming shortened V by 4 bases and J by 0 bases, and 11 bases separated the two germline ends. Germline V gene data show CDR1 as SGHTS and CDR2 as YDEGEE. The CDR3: CASSAVTRSGANVLTF. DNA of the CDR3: TGTGCCAGCAGCGCGGTTACGCGCTCTGGGGCCAACGTCCTGACTTTC.

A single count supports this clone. CDR3 DNA: TGTGCCAGCAGTTACTGGCGGGGGGCCTCAGAGACCCAGTACTTC. Translation gives CASSYWRGASETQYF. The chain has TRBV6-5 and TRBJ2-5, with 8 nucleotides matching TRBD2. The ends lost 1 base at V and 4 bases at J; junction bases unmatched: 5. Germline V gene sequence: CDR1 MNHEY, CDR2 SVGAGI. This CDR3 region has 15 residues.